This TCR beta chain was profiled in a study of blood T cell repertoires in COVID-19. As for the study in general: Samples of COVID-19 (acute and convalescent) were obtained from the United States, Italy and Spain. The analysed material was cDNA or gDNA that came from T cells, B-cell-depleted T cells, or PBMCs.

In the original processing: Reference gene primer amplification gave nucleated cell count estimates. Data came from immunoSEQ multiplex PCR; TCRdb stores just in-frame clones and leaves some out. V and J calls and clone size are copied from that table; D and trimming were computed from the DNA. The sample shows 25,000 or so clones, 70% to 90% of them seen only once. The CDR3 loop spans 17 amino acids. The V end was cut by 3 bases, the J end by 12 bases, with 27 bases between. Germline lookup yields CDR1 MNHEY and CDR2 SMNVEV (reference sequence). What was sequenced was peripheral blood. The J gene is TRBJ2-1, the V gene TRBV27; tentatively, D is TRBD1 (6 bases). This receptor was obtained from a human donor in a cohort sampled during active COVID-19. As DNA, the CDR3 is TGTGCCAGCAGTTTCAGAGTAAGGGGGTCTGGGGTCAAAAGGCAGTTCTTC. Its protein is CASSFRVRGSGVKRQFF.